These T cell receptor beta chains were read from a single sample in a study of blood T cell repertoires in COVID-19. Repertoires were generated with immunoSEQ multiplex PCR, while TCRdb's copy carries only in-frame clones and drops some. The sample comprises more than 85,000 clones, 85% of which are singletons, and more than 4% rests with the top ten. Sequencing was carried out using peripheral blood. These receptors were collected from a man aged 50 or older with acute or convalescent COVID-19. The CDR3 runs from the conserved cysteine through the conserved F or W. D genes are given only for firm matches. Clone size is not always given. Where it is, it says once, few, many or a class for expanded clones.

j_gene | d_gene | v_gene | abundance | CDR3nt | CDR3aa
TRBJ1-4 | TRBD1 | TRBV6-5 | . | TGTGCCAGCAGTCCTAAAGCAGGGGGCGATGAAAAACTGTTTTTT | CASSPKAGGDEKLFF
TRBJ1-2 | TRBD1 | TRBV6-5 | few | TGTGCCAGCAAGAACCCACAGGGGTTCTATGGCTACACCTTC | CASKNPQGFYGYTF
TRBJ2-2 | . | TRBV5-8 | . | TGTGCCAGCAGCGTAGAGGGAGGGGAGCTGTTTTTT | CASSVEGGELFF
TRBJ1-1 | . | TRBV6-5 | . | TGTGCCAGCAGCCCCCCCGGCGGGCGGGCTTTCTTT | CASSPPGGRAFF
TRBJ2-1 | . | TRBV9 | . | TGTGCCAGCAGCGTCGCGGGGAGAACCTACAATGAGCAGTTCTTC | CASSVAGRTYNEQFF
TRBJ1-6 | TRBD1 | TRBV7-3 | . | TGTGCCAGCAGCTTAATGGGACAGGATAATTCACCCCTCCACTTT | CASSLMGQDNSPLHF
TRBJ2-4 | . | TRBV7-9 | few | TGTGCCAGCAGCTCAACTACGCTAGCCAAAAACATTCAGTACTTC | CASSSTTLAKNIQYF
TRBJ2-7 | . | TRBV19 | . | TGTGCCAGTACCCCCAGGCAGGGCCCATCCTACGAGCAGTACTTC | CASTPRQGPSYEQYF
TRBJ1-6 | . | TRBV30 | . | TGTGCCTGGAGTGTACGGGGGGGAAATAATTCACCCCTCCACTTT | CAWSVRGGNNSPLHF
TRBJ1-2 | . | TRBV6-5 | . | TGTGCCAGCAGTTACATCCCGATAAACCGGGGCTACACCTTC | CASSYIPINRGYTF
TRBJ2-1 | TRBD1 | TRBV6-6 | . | TGTGCCAGCAGCCGAGACAGGGAGCCGTTTTTCTTC | CASSRDREPFFF
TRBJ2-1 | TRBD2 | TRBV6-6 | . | TGTGCCAGCAGTTACCCGGGACTAGCGGGACGGGAGGAGCAGTTCTTC | CASSYPGLAGREEQFF
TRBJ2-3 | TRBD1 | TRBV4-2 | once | TGTGCCAGCAGCCAATACCCGGGACAGGTATTAGATACGCAGTATTTT | CASSQYPGQVLDTQYF
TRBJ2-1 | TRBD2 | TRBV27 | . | TGTGCCAGCAGCCCCCGGGCGTGGCTAGCGGGTAACAATGAGCAGTTCTTC | CASSPRAWLAGNNEQFF
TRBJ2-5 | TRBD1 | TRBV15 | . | TGTGCCACCAGCAGAGGGCGGACAGGGACAGAGACCCAGTACTTC | CATSRGRTGTETQYF
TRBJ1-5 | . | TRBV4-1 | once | TGCGCCAGCAGCCAAGATGGATCTGCTTTATGGGGGGGTAATCAGCCCCAGCATTTT | CASSQDGSALWGGNQPQHF
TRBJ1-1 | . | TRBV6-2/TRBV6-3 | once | TGTGCCAGCAGTTCCAGGAACACTGAAGCTTTCTTT | CASSSRNTEAFF
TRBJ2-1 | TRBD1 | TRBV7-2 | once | TGTGCCAGCAGCCCCGGGACAGCTTCCTACAATGAGCAGTTCTTC | CASSPGTASYNEQFF
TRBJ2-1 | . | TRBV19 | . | TGTGCCAGTAGTGACGGACTTTACAATGAGCAGTTCTTC | CASSDGLYNEQFF
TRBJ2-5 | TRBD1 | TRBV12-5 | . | TGTGCTAGTGGACCGACCGGGACAGGAACCCAGACCCAGTACTTC | CASGPTGTGTQTQYF